This record concerns one TCR beta chain sequence. Its antigen is still unknown. The authors reverse transcribed all of the isolated RNA, so sequencing captured expressed TCRB transcripts. The average read count of naive, central memory and regulatory T cell samples was approximately 3.5 million. TCRdb's table, derived via immunoSEQ multiplex PCR, lists solely in-frame clones and lacks some. The profile shows a few hundred thousand clones, roughly 22% of them singletons. Donors contributed one heparinised blood draw apiece, averaging about 110 mL. These data originate in a study of beta chain features in type 1 diabetes. Points from the study as a whole: Fewer junction insertions and more nucleotide deletions appeared in type 1 diabetes patients. Across all four CD4+ subsets, people with type 1 diabetes showed modestly shorter TCRB CDR3s. A PCR bias possibly favoring shorter templates would apply equally to patients and controls.

The CDR3 spans 14 residues. Germline values: CDR1 SGHTA, CDR2 FQGNSA. Trimming removed 2 bases from V and 7 bases from J; junction bases left unmatched: 3. Input material: naive CD4+ T cells from blood. The receptor was derived from a woman aged 40 to 49 with type 1 diabetes. The rearrangement uses TRBV7-2 and TRBJ1-2; 11 bases agree with TRBD1. The CDR3 DNA follows: TGTGCCAGCAGCTTAACGGGACAGGGGGTTGGCTACACCTTC. Its protein product is CASSLTGQGVGYTF.